One and the same sample provided the 17 T cell receptor beta chains below, sequenced in a study of somatic mutations in cytotoxic T cells in rheumatoid arthritis. This table comes from immunoSEQ multiplex PCR, and its TCRdb copy is limited to in-frame clones, with some not included. There are 8,500 to 10,000 clones in the sample; roughly 85% occur only once, and roughly 38% lies in the top ten. Source material: CD8+ T cells sorted from blood. These receptors all stem from an adult with rheumatoid arthritis.

The genes are TRBV5-4 and TRBJ2-7, with 12 bases matching TRBD2. Germline loops: CDR1 SGHNT, CDR2 YYREEE (reference sequence). Unmatched junction bases numbered 10, after V lost 4 bases and J lost 2 bases. CDR3 size: 17 residues. This CDR3 is CASSTPGLAGITYEQYF. The CDR3 nucleotides are TGTGCCAGCAGCACCCCAGGACTAGCGGGAATCACCTACGAGCAGTACTTC.

This chain connects TRBV27 to TRBJ1-5; D possibly corresponds to TRBD1 (5 bases). The CDR3 runs 13 residues. V was clipped by 3 bases and J by 6 bases, with 9 bases between them. CDR1 is MNHEY and CDR2 is SMNVEV in the germline V gene (reference sequence). The CDR3 DNA reads TGTGCCAGCAGTTTGGGGGAGGGTCAGCCCCAGCATTTT. The encoded protein is CASSLGEGQPQHF.

The chain joins TRBV7-2 to TRBJ2-6, with D unclear. Trimming removed 1 base at V and 0 bases at J, with 4 bases between. This CDR3 has 15 amino acids. Germline V gives CDR1 SGHTA, CDR2 FQGNSA. This chain's CDR3 is CASSLGLSGANVLTF. The CDR3 DNA reads TGTGCCAGCAGCTTAGGTCTCTCTGGGGCCAACGTCCTGACTTTC.

Sample share makes this clone medium-sized. The chain has TRBV7-9 and TRBJ2-7, with a weak D call TRBD2 (7 bases). This CDR3 spans 14 amino acids. V was trimmed by 4 bases and J by 7 bases, leaving 17 bases between them. Germline V gene sequence: CDR1 SEHNR, CDR2 FQNEAQ (reference sequence). This CDR3 is CASSSWGGLGEQYF. The CDR3 DNA is TGTGCCAGCAGCTCCTGGGGGGGGCTGGGTGAGCAGTACTTC.

The V gene is TRBV27, the J gene TRBJ2-5, with TRBD1 as a possible D gene (5 bases). With the DNA end fitting TRBJ2-7 better, the J assignment may be wrong. CDR3 length: 17 amino acids. Per the germline V gene, CDR1 is MNHEY and CDR2 is SMNVEV (reference sequence). Here the CDR3 DNA reads TGTGCCAGCAGTTTATCTTCCCCCGACGCAGGGCCCTACGAGCAGTACTTC. This sequence encodes CASSLSSPDAGPYEQYF.

The CDR3 DNA reads as TGTGCCACCCGATCCAGGGACAGGCAGTTCTTC. This sequence encodes CATRSRDRQFF. This rearrangement joins TRBV27 to TRBJ2-1; 7 bases align to TRBD1. The CDR3 is 11 amino acids. V trimming: 10 bases; J trimming: 12 bases; junction bases outside the gene matches: 9. Germline lookup yields CDR1 MNHEY and CDR2 SMNVEV (reference sequence).

This clone appeared a single time. The chain uses TRBV5-6 and TRBJ2-5; 8 positions agree with TRBD2. V lost 0 bases to trimming and J lost 1 base; unmatched junction nucleotides: 5. The CDR3 extends over 16 amino acids. The germline gives CDR1 SGHDT, CDR2 YYEEEE. The chain's CDR3 is CASSLGAGGPQETQYF. CDR3 DNA: TGTGCCAGCAGCTTGGGGGCGGGGGGCCCCCAAGAGACCCAGTACTTC.

The chain has TRBV27 and TRBJ2-7; TRBD1 might be the D (6 bases). V gave up 9 bases and J gave up 4 bases, with 16 bases separating them. This CDR3 spans 13 amino acids. Germline CDR1 reads MNHEY; CDR2 reads SMNVEV (reference sequence). The CDR3 loop is CASSRQGPYEQYF. The CDR3 DNA follows: TGTGCCAGTTCCCGCCAGGGGCCTTACGAGCAGTACTTC.

V gene TRBV7-9 combines with J gene TRBJ2-1, with D possibly matching TRBD1 (5 bases). This CDR3 has 13 amino acids. V was shortened by 11 bases and J by 4 bases, with 15 bases between the two germline ends. Per germline, CDR1 SEHNR and CDR2 FQNEAQ (reference sequence). CDR3: CASSRTTYNEQFF. DNA for the CDR3: TGTGCCTCCAGTCGGACAACGTACAATGAGCAGTTCTTC.

The chain joins TRBV7-6 to TRBJ2-3; D is possibly TRBD2 (5 bases). The CDR3 runs 12 residues. V dropped 2 bases and J dropped 5 bases, with 5 bases sitting between them. The germline V gene has CDR1 SGHVS and CDR2 FNYEAQ. CDR3 sequence reads: CASSLREDTQYF. Written as DNA, the CDR3 is TGTGCCAGCAGCTTACGGGAAGATACGCAGTATTTT.

In this sample, this clone turned up a few times. The gene calls are TRBV29-1 and TRBJ1-1; TRBD1 agrees at 8 bases. V shed 7 bases and J 3 bases; nucleotides not matched to a gene: 4. The germline V gene has CDR1 SQVTM and CDR2 ANQGSEA. This CDR3 is built from 12 residues. For the CDR3, the DNA is TGCAGCGCCAGGGGGCTGGACACTGAAGCTTTCTTT. Its translation: CSARGLDTEAFF.

The chain links TRBV9 to TRBJ2-3, with 9 bases lining up with TRBD2. J was trimmed by 2 bases and V by 3 bases; bases with no gene match: 1. CDR1 is SGDLS, CDR2 YYNGEE, per germline. This CDR3 has 14 residues. The CDR3 here is CASSASGATDTQYF. In nucleotides, the CDR3 is TGTGCCAGCAGCGCTAGCGGGGCCACAGATACGCAGTATTTT. The full variable domain, completed using reference TRBV9 and TRBJ2-3, is DSGVTQTPKHLITATGQRVTLRCSPRSGDLSVYWYQQSLDQGLQFLIQYYNGEERAKGNILERFSAQQFPDLHSELNLSSLELGDSALYFCASSASGATDTQYFGPGTRLTVL.

V usage is TRBV6-1 and J usage is TRBJ1-3, with 7 bases that match TRBD1. Germline V gene sequence: CDR1 MNHNS, CDR2 SASEGT. The V and J ends lost 1 base and 6 bases, in that order; junction bases with no gene match: 3. The CDR3 is made up of 14 amino acids. CDR3 in DNA: TGTGCCAGCAGTGAAGTTACAGGGGAAAACACCATATATTTT. Translation gives CASSEVTGENTIYF.

The rearrangement links TRBV5-1 to TRBJ2-7; 8 positions match TRBD1. Per germline, CDR1 SGHRS and CDR2 YFSETQ. The J segment lost 4 bases and the V segment lost 0 bases, leaving 6 bases of the junction unmatched. The CDR3 spans 15 residues. The CDR3 is CASSLGQGQRYEQYF. The CDR3, as DNA: TGCGCCAGCAGCTTGGGACAGGGGCAAAGGTACGAGCAGTACTTC.

This chain links TRBV30 with TRBJ2-2, with TRBD1 matching 9 bases. The V gene end was trimmed by 1 base and the J gene end by 3 bases; junction bases not matched to a gene: 0. CDR3 length: 14 residues. CDR1 is GTSNPN and CDR2 is SVGIG in the germline V gene (reference sequence). CDR3 in amino acids: CAWSGTGDTGELFF. For the CDR3, the DNA is TGTGCCTGGAGTGGGACAGGGGACACCGGGGAGCTGTTTTTT.

V is TRBV28 and J is TRBJ2-7, with D possibly matching TRBD2 (5 bases). The V end was cut by 8 bases, the J end by 6 bases, with 14 bases between. CDR3 size: 12 residues. Germline V lookup: CDR1 MDHEN, CDR2 SYDVKM. The CDR3 spells CASSLGLGEQYF. CDR3 sequence (DNA): TGTGCCAGCTCTTTAGGACTGGGCGAGCAGTACTTC.

The table lists this clone with a few counts. V is TRBV6-5 and J is TRBJ1-1, with D maybe TRBD1 (6 bases). Trimming cost V 5 bases and J 10 bases, with 14 bases left between them. Germline CDR1 is MNHEY and CDR2 is SVGAGI. The length of the CDR3 is 12 residues. The DNA of the CDR3 is TGTGCCAGCAGTGGGGATGAGGGGGGAGCTTTCTTT. Its translation is CASSGDEGGAFF.